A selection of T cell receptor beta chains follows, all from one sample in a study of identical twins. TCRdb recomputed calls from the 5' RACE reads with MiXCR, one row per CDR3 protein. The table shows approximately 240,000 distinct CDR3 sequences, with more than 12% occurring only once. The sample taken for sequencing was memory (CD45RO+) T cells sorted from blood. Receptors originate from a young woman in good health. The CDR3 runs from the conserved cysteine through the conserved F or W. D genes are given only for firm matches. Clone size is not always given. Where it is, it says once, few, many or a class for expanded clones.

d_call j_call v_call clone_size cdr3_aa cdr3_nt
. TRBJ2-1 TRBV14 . CASSQDITPRSRNEQFF TGTGCCAGCAGCCAAGATATCACACCCAGGTCGCGCAATGAGCAGTTCTTC
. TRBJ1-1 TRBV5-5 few CASSGRGQLNTEAFF TGTGCCAGCAGCGGGCGGGGACAACTGAACACTGAAGCTTTCTTT
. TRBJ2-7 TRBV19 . CASSIQVGYEQYF TGTGCCAGTAGTATTCAGGTCGGGTACGAGCAGTACTTC
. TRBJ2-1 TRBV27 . CASSFTSSDWRFYNEQFF TGTGCCAGCAGTTTCACGAGTAGCGACTGGCGGTTCTACAATGAGCAGTTCTTC
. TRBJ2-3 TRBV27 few CASSPNGRRAVGDTQYF TGTGCCAGCAGCCCTAATGGCCGGCGGGCCGTTGGAGATACGCAGTATTTT
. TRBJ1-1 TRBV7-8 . CASSFYGNTEAFF TGTGCCAGCAGCTTCTACGGAAACACTGAAGCTTTCTTT
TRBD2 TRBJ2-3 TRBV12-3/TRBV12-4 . CASSSSRGGGTDTQYF TGTGCCAGCAGTTCCTCCCGGGGGGGCGGCACAGATACGCAGTATTTT
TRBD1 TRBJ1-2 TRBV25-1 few CASSEGQGVRRGYTF TGTGCCAGCAGTGAAGGACAGGGGGTGAGAAGGGGCTACACCTTC
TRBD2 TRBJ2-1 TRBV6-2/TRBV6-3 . CASSNQGASGSREQFF TGTGCCAGCAGTAACCAGGGGGCTAGCGGGAGTCGCGAGCAGTTCTTC
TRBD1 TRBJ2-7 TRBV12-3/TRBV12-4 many CASSLQGQGYEQYF TGTGCCAGCAGTTTACAGGGACAGGGGTACGAGCAGTACTTC
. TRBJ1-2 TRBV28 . CASSLGQAARLGGYTF TGTGCCAGCAGTTTAGGGCAGGCCGCCAGGCTTGGGGGCTACACCTTC
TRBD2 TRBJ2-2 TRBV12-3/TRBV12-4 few CASSPRTSGNTGELFF TGTGCCAGCAGTCCACGGACTAGCGGGAACACCGGGGAGCTGTTTTTT
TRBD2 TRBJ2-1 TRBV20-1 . CCARDRRTSGEYNEQFF TGCTGTGCTAGAGATCGGCGGACTAGCGGAGAGTACAATGAGCAGTTCTTC
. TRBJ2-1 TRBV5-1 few CASSPLSSANEQFF TGCGCCAGCAGCCCCCTTAGTAGCGCCAATGAGCAGTTCTTC
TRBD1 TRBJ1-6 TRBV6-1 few CASNLQGQVNSPLHF TGTGCCAGCAATCTACAGGGACAGGTGAATTCACCCCTCCACTTT
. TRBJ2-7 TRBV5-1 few CASSFKQDYEQYF TGCGCCAGCAGCTTCAAGCAGGATTACGAGCAGTACTTC
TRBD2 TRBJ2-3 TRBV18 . CASSPSSGPLTDTQYF TGTGCCAGCTCACCGTCTAGCGGGCCCCTCACAGATACGCAGTATTTT
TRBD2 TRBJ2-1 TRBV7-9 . CASSTGTSPYNEQFF TGTGCCTCGTCGACCGGGACTAGCCCCTACAATGAGCAGTTCTTC
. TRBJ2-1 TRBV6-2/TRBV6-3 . CASSLRSSYNEQFF TGTGCCAGTAGCCTCAGGAGCTCCTACAATGAGCAGTTCTTC
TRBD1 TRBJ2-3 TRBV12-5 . CASARGQISTDTQYF TGTGCTAGTGCCAGGGGGCAAATAAGCACAGATACGCAGTATTTT
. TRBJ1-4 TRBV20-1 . CSASQGYDEKLFF TGCAGTGCTAGTCAGGGTTATGATGAAAAACTGTTTTTT
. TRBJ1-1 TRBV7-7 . CASSPLSGTANTEAFF TGTGCTAGCAGCCCCCTTTCCGGGACGGCGAACACTGAAGCTTTCTTT
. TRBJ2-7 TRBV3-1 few CASSQGTLSYEQYF TGTGCCAGCAGCCAAGGGACGCTCTCCTACGAGCAGTACTTC
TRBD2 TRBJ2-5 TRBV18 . CASSPSLTSGETQYF TGTGCCAGCTCACCATCCCTTACTAGCGGGGAGACCCAGTACTTC
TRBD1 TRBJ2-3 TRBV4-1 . CASSSRGLTGTGKFTDTQYF TGCGCCAGCAGCTCTCGTGGCCTAACCGGGACAGGGAAATTCACAGATACGCAGTATTTT
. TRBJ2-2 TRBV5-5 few CASSLLQGGELFF TGTGCCAGCAGCTTATTACAGGGAGGGGAGCTGTTTTTT
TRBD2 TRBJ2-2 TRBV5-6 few CASSHRLAGGPGELFF TGTGCCAGCAGCCACCGACTAGCGGGGGGGCCCGGGGAGCTGTTTTTT
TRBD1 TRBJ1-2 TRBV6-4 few CASSDSETGPDGYTF TGTGCCAGCAGTGACTCTGAGACAGGGCCGGATGGCTACACCTTC
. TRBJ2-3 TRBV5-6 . CASSLWGLNTDTQYF TGTGCCAGCAGCCTTTGGGGACTGAACACAGATACGCAGTATTTT
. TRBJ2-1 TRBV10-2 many CASSESLGSSYNEQFF TGCGCCAGCAGTGAGTCCCTGGGGAGCTCCTACAATGAGCAGTTCTTC
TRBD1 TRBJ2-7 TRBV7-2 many CASSFSTGQEQYF TGTGCCAGCAGCTTTAGCACGGGACAGGAGCAGTACTTC
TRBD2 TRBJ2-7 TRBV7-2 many CASSIDSGRAGEQYF TGTGCCAGCAGCATCGATAGCGGGAGGGCCGGGGAGCAGTACTTC
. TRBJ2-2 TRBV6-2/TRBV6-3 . CASSYSENTGELFF TGTGCCAGCAGTTACTCAGAGAACACCGGGGAGCTGTTTTTT
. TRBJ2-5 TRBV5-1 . CASSFSQLQETQYF TGCGCCAGCAGCTTTAGCCAGTTACAAGAGACCCAGTACTTC
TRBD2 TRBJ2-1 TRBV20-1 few CSAISRTRMSNEQFF TGCAGTGCTATCTCCCGGACTAGAATGAGCAATGAGCAGTTCTTC
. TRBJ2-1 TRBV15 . CATSREYYNEQFF TGTGCCACCAGCAGAGAGTACTACAATGAGCAGTTCTTC
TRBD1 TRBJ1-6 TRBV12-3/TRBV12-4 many CASSFRQGLHSPLHF TGTGCCAGCAGTTTCAGACAGGGTCTACATTCACCCCTCCACTTT
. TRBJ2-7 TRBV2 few CASSAAYEQYF TGTGCCAGCAGTGCTGCCTACGAGCAGTACTTC
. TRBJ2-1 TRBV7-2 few CASSLSGMNNEQFF TGTGCCAGCAGCTTATCAGGTATGAACAATGAGCAGTTCTTC
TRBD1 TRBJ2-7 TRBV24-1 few CATSDPIYDRGLPYEQYF TGTGCCACCAGTGATCCCATATACGACAGGGGGCTCCCCTACGAGCAGTACTTC
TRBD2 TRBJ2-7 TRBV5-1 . CASSLINRGAYEQYF TGCGCCAGCAGCTTGATCAACCGGGGGGCCTACGAGCAGTACTTC
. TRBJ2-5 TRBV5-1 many CASSPDSSRETQYF TGCGCCAGCAGCCCAGACTCCAGCAGGGAGACCCAGTACTTC
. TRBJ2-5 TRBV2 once CASKGGYQETQYF TGTGCCAGCAAGGGCGGCTACCAAGAGACCCAGTACTTC
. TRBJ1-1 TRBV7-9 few CASSARSGGWENTEAFF TGTGCCAGCAGCGCGAGGTCGGGGGGCTGGGAGAACACTGAAGCTTTCTTT
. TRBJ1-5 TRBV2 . CASGQVAQHF TGTGCCAGCGGCCAAGTGGCCCAGCATTTT